These 27 T cell receptor beta chains share one sample of origin, sequenced in a study of T-cell reconstitution after alpha-beta-depleted transplantation in children. TCRbeta library construction was performed incorporating unique molecular identifiers. One entry per CDR3 protein, called by TCRdb with MiXCR from the PCR reads. Of some 840,000 distinct CDR3 sequences listed, approximately 15% are singletons. The input for sequencing was PBMCs, mostly from graft donor cells, taken 360 days after TCRalphabeta/CD19-depleted stem cell transplant. The receptors come from a male patient younger than 18 who had a stem cell transplant for acute lymphoblastic leukemia, so the T cells may come from the graft donor.

This clonotype appeared a few times. The gene calls are TRBV5-1 and TRBJ2-7; 8 bases are a match to TRBD2. Germline lookup yields CDR1 SGHRS and CDR2 YFSETQ. Trimming took 2 bases from V and 3 from J; bases not matched to a gene: 4. This CDR3 has 14 amino acids. This CDR3 reads CASSFPGTSYEQYF. The CDR3 nucleotides read TGCGCCAGCAGCTTCCCGGGGACTAGCTACGAGCAGTACTTC.

This clonotype was observed many times. The rearrangement joins TRBV5-1 to TRBJ2-7; D is possibly TRBD1 (6 bases). The CDR3 extends over 15 amino acids. V lost 4 bases and J lost 0, with 14 bases in between. Germline V gives CDR1 SGHRS, CDR2 YFSETQ. The CDR3, as DNA: TGCGCCAGCAGCCCGGACAGACTTACCTCCTACGAGCAGTACTTC. Amino acids: CASSPDRLTSYEQYF. The full variable domain, its missing parts supplied by reference TRBV5-1 and TRBJ2-7, is KAGVTQTPRYLIKTRGQQVTLSCSPISGHRSVSWYQQTPGQGLQFLFEYFSETQRNKGNFPGRFSGRQFSNSRSEMNVSTLELGDSALYLCASSPDRLTSYEQYFGPGTRLTVT.

This clonotype was counted only a few times. J is TRBJ1-1 and V is TRBV7-6, with D hard to call. Trimming cost V 10 bases and J 8 bases, with 14 bases left between them. Germline V gene sequence: CDR1 SGHVS, CDR2 FNYEAQ. The CDR3 contains 11 residues. DNA of the CDR3: TGTGCCACCGGCACCGGGTCAGAAGCTTTCTTT. Encoded protein: CATGTGSEAFF.

There are a few counts of this clonotype. This chain joins TRBV7-2 and TRBJ2-5; TRBD2 agrees at 13 bases. The CDR3 consists of 17 residues. Per germline, CDR1 SGHTA and CDR2 FQGNSA. V gave up 0 bases and J gave up 4 bases; unmatched junction bases: 5. The CDR3 protein is CASSLALGTSGIETQYF. The CDR3 DNA reads TGTGCCAGCAGCTTAGCGCTTGGGACTAGCGGGATAGAGACCCAGTACTTC.

This clonotype was found a few times. The chain recombines TRBV29-1 with TRBJ2-1; TRBD2 agrees at 15 bases. Germline V gene sequence: CDR1 SQVTM, CDR2 ANQGSEA. CDR3 size: 17 residues. With V trimmed by 6 bases and J by 4 bases, 10 bases remained unmatched. The CDR3 is CSVARYGLAGGYNEQFF. The CDR3, as DNA: TGCAGCGTCGCCCGCTATGGACTAGCGGGAGGGTACAATGAGCAGTTCTTC.

This chain connects TRBV11-2 to TRBJ1-2; TRBD1 aligns across 7 bases. The junction had 10 bases not matched to a gene; V was cut back by 4 bases and J by 5 bases. Germline V gives CDR1 SGHAT, CDR2 FQNNGV. This CDR3 is 15 amino acids long. CDR3 bases: TGTGCCAGCAGCTCCTACAGGGGACCCACTTATGGCTACACCTTC. This encodes CASSSYRGPTYGYTF.

This clonotype has just a few counts. The chain joins TRBV3-1 to TRBJ2-7, with 9 bases lining up with TRBD2. The CDR3 extends over 17 amino acids. Losses at the gene ends were 0 bases for V and 6 bases for J; bases not matched to a gene: 12. From germline, CDR1 is LGHDT and CDR2 YNNKEL (reference sequence). Here the CDR3 reads CASSQDPLAGQTAEQYF. CDR3 bases: TGTGCCAGCAGCCAAGATCCCCTAGCGGGACAAACGGCCGAGCAGTACTTC.

This clonotype was observed at least ten times. The V gene is TRBV18, the J gene TRBJ2-5; TRBD2 is a possible D gene (6 bases). The V gene's germline CDR1 is KGHSH and CDR2 LQKENI. The CDR3 runs to 13 residues. V lost 1 base and J 5 bases, leaving 8 bases between the germline ends. CDR3 region: CASSPQGRETQYF. The CDR3 DNA reads as TGTGCCAGCTCACCACAAGGGAGGGAGACCCAGTACTTC.

The rearrangement uses TRBV9 and TRBJ2-1; D ambiguous. This CDR3 is built from 15 residues. Germline loops: CDR1 SGDLS, CDR2 YYNGEE. V shed 1 base and J shed 8 bases, with 16 bases lying between them. As DNA, the CDR3 is TGTGCCAGCAGCGTAACCATGAGCCGTCTCGATGAGCAGTTCTTC. Translated: CASSVTMSRLDEQFF. The full variable domain, with the rest looked up from reference TRBV9 and TRBJ2-1, is DSGVTQTPKHLITATGQRVTLRCSPRSGDLSVYWYQQSLDQGLQFLIQYYNGEERAKGNILERFSAQQFPDLHSELNLSSLELGDSALYFCASSVTMSRLDEQFFGPGTRLTVL.

This chain links TRBV18 with TRBJ1-5; tentative D call: TRBD1 (6 bases). The ends were cut back, 3 bases at V and 0 bases at J, with 30 bases in the middle. This CDR3 is built from 22 residues. Germline values: CDR1 KGHSH, CDR2 LQKENI. CDR3: CASSPGKREWGLGLYSNQPQHF. The CDR3 DNA follows: TGTGCCAGCTCACCGGGGAAGAGGGAATGGGGGCTCGGGCTTTATAGCAATCAGCCCCAGCATTTT.

This clonotype occurred a few times. The CDR3 DNA sequence: TGCGCCAGCAGCCAAGGGACTAGCGGGAGTAAACGGGAGCTGTTTTTT. It codes for CASSQGTSGSKRELFF. J is TRBJ2-2 and V is TRBV4-1; TRBD2 matches 13 bases. There are 16 residues in the CDR3. The V and J ends lost 1 base and 9 bases, in that order; junction bases with no gene match: 5. Germline V lookup: CDR1 MGHRA, CDR2 YSYEKL.

This chain uses TRBV29-1 with TRBJ1-1, with 7 bases identical to TRBD1. The CDR3 is 15 residues long. With 7 bases clipped from V and 3 bases from J, the junction kept 14 bases outside the gene matches. CDR1 is SQVTM and CDR2 is ANQGSEA in the germline V gene. DNA of the CDR3: TGCAGCGCCCAGGGGGGGCAGTACAGGGACACTGAAGCTTTCTTT. It yields the protein CSAQGGQYRDTEAFF.

The sample holds a few counts of this clonotype. V gene TRBV10-2 combines with J gene TRBJ2-7, with D hard to call. This CDR3 contains 14 residues. Germline V lookup: CDR1 WSHSY, CDR2 SAAADI. V lost 8 bases and J lost 2, with 16 bases in between. This chain's CDR3 is CASELGPGAYEQYF. CDR3 coding DNA: TGCGCCAGCGAGTTGGGTCCTGGGGCCTACGAGCAGTACTTC.

This clonotype was counted many times. The rearrangement links TRBV5-1 to TRBJ2-1, with TRBD2 matching over 9 bases. The CDR3 runs to 16 residues. The germline V gene has CDR1 SGHRS and CDR2 YFSETQ. After removal of 0 bases from V and 3 bases from J, the junction contained 4 bases not matched to a gene. CDR3 amino acids: CASSLVAGGHYNEQFF. Here the CDR3 DNA reads TGCGCCAGCAGCTTGGTTGCGGGAGGGCACTACAATGAGCAGTTCTTC.

The table lists this clonotype with a few counts. The chain combines TRBV12-5 with TRBJ1-1, with TRBD1 matching 10 bases. This CDR3 is 15 amino acids long. The V gene's germline CDR1 is LGHNT and CDR2 FRNRAP. V gave up 4 bases and J gave up 4 bases; unmatched junction bases: 6. CDR3: CASGWSGTGVTEAFF. As DNA, the CDR3 is TGTGCTAGTGGTTGGTCCGGGACAGGGGTCACTGAAGCTTTCTTT.

As DNA, the CDR3 is TGTGCCACCAGCAGATCGACAGGGACCTACGAGCAGTACTTC. This translates into CATSRSTGTYEQYF. This chain joins TRBV15 and TRBJ2-7; 7 bases match TRBD1. The CDR3 is made up of 14 amino acids. V gave up 2 bases and J gave up 2 bases; unmatched junction bases: 3. Germline values: CDR1 LNHNV, CDR2 YYDKDF (reference sequence).

In its sample, this clonotype was seen a few times. V usage is TRBV20-1 and J usage is TRBJ1-5; maybe TRBD1 (5 bases). The V end lost 3 bases, the J end lost 3 bases, and 15 bases lay between the germline ends. Germline V gene data show CDR1 as DFQATT and CDR2 as SNEGSKA (reference sequence). The CDR3 runs to 15 residues. Written as DNA, the CDR3 is TGCAGTGCTAGGCTCGAGGCAGGGCTCAATCAGCCCCAGCATTTT. It yields the protein CSARLEAGLNQPQHF.

This sequence joins TRBV7-9 and TRBJ2-5, with TRBD1 matching over 8 bases. V was clipped by 1 base and J by 2 bases; unmatched bases: 3. The CDR3 contains 15 residues. CDR1 and CDR2 (germline): SEHNR, FQNEAQ (reference sequence). In nucleotides, the CDR3 is TGTGCCAGCAGCTTAGGTCGACAGGGGCAAGAGACCCAGTACTTC. Its translation: CASSLGRQGQETQYF.

This clonotype has a handful of counts. The chain employs TRBV5-4 and TRBJ2-3; D is unresolved. The length of the CDR3 is 14 residues. Between the trimmed V and J ends, which lost 4 bases and 4 bases, there was a span of 13 bases. In germline, CDR1 is SGHNT, CDR2 YYREEE (reference sequence). The CDR3 DNA is TGTGCCAGCAGCCCAACGTTTGGAGCAGATACGCAGTATTTT. It is translated as CASSPTFGADTQYF.

This clonotype has more than one count but fewer than ten. The chain joins TRBV7-6 to TRBJ2-1, with a tentative D call TRBD2 (6 bases). There are 14 residues in the CDR3. The germline CDR1 and CDR2 sequences are SGHVS and FNYEAQ. The ends were cut back, 5 bases at V and 10 bases at J, with 18 bases in the middle. CDR3 protein: CASSPRLGPIEQFF. In DNA form, the CDR3 reads TGTGCCAGCAGCCCGCGACTAGGGCCGATAGAGCAGTTCTTC.

The V gene is TRBV4-1, the J gene TRBJ2-1, with D perhaps TRBD1 (6 bases). Germline V gene lookup returns CDR1 MGHRA and CDR2 YSYEKL. The CDR3 consists of 15 residues. V shed 3 bases and J shed 4 bases, with 13 bases lying between them. The DNA of the CDR3 is TGCGCCAGCAGCCAGAGGGACACGGGGTACAATGAGCAGTTCTTC. Encoded protein: CASSQRDTGYNEQFF.

Only a few counts were recorded for this clonotype. The junction and the germline gene differ at one end; a read error may be behind it. This chain links TRBV27 with TRBJ1-2; tentative D call: TRBD1 (5 bases). The CDR3 has 12 residues. Germline CDR1 is MNHEY and CDR2 is SMNVEV (reference sequence). CDR3 in amino acids: CASSPGGGDSLF. In nucleotides, the CDR3 is TGTGCCAGCAGTCCAGGAGGAGGAGACAGTCTCTTC.

V usage is TRBV29-1 and J usage is TRBJ2-2; TRBD1 aligns across 9 bases. Per the germline V gene, CDR1 is SQVTM and CDR2 is ANQGSEA. The J segment lost 7 bases and the V segment lost 4 bases, leaving 4 bases of the junction unmatched. The CDR3 is made up of 13 amino acids. DNA of the CDR3: TGCAGCGTTGTACAGGGGGCAGGCGGGGAGCTGTTTTTT. This translates into CSVVQGAGGELFF.

V is TRBV10-2 and J is TRBJ1-2; maybe TRBD1 (5 bases). CDR1 and CDR2 from the germline V gene are WSHSY and SAAADI. V was cut by 8 bases and J by 4 bases, with 11 bases left in between. The length of the CDR3 is 12 residues. The CDR3 DNA sequence: TGCGCCAGCCGGGACGAACGCTATGGCTACACCTTC. Its translation: CASRDERYGYTF.

The sample holds many counts of this clonotype. The chain employs TRBV20-1 and TRBJ2-7; 13 positions agree with TRBD2. Germline V lookup: CDR1 DFQATT, CDR2 SNEGSKA (reference sequence). After removal of 3 bases from V and 0 bases from J, the junction contained 8 bases not matched to a gene. The CDR3 loop spans 17 amino acids. CDR3 nucleotides: TGCAGTGCTAGCCCCGGACTAGCGGGAGAAAGCTCCTACGAGCAGTACTTC. Encoded protein: CSASPGLAGESSYEQYF.

The chain recombines TRBV5-1 with TRBJ2-2; 9 nucleotides agree with TRBD2. Germline V gene sequence: CDR1 SGHRS, CDR2 YFSETQ. This CDR3 spans 18 amino acids. The junction had 10 bases not matched to a gene; V was cut back by 3 bases and J by 1 base. In DNA, the CDR3 is TGCGCCAGCAGCTCAATGGGGCTAGCGGGAAAGAACACCGGGGAGCTGTTTTTT. This gives the protein CASSSMGLAGKNTGELFF.

This clonotype has at least ten counts. CDR3 sequence (DNA): TGCGCCAGCAGACCCATCGAGGGGGGCGTGAACACTGAAGCTTTCTTT. Its translation: CASRPIEGGVNTEAFF. The genes are TRBV4-1 and TRBJ1-1, with a weak D call TRBD1 (6 bases). This CDR3 is built from 16 residues. Germline V CDR1 and CDR2: MGHRA, YSYEKL. Trimming pared 6 bases from V and 0 bases from J, leaving 17 bases between.